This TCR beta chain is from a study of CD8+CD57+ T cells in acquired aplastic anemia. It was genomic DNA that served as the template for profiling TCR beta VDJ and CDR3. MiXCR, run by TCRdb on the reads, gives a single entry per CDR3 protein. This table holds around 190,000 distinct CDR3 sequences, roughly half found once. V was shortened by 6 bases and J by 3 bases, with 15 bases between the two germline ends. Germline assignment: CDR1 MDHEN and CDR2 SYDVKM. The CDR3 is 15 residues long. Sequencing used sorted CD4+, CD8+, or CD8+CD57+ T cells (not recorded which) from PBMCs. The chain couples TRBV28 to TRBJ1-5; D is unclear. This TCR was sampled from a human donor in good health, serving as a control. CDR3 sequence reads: CASRRAGLNNQPQHF. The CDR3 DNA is TGTGCCAGCAGACGGGCAGGCCTTAACAATCAGCCCCAGCATTTT. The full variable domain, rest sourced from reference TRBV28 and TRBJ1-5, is DVKVTQSSRYLVKRTGEKVFLECVQDMDHENMFWYRQDPGLGLRLIYFSYDVKMKEKGDIPEGYSVSREKKERFSLILESASTNQTSMYLCASRRAGLNNQPQHFGDGTRLSIL.